The 24 T cell receptor beta chains below were found in one sample sequenced in a study of naive and memory T cell subsets. Two oligonucleotides, mixed equimolar, formed the beta constant-region primer covering TRBC1 and TRBC2. Nested alpha and beta constant-region primers with the SP2 primer drove four PCR rounds on ligated cDNA. TCRdb reanalysed the UMI-ligation and nested PCR reads using MiXCR and keeps one entry per CDR3 protein. Of fewer than 10,000 distinct CDR3 sequences listed, around 27% are singletons. The sequencing input was CD8+ TEMRA cells from blood. As for subset: effector memory re-expressing CD45RA, CD45RA+ CD27-. These receptors were collected from a human donor in good health.

Ten or more counts support this clonotype. The rearrangement joins TRBV20-1 to TRBJ2-2; 11 bases agree with TRBD1. This CDR3 contains 13 residues. Germline V gene sequence: CDR1 DFQATT, CDR2 SNEGSKA (reference sequence). The CDR3, as DNA: TGCAGCGGGACAGGGGGTGACACCGGGGAGCTGTTTTTT. This sequence encodes CSGTGGDTGELFF.

The V gene is TRBV13, the J gene TRBJ2-1; 9 bases are shared with TRBD1. CDR3 length equals 16 residues. Trimming cost V 5 bases and J 7 bases; bases outside gene matches: 12. Germline lookup yields CDR1 PRHDT and CDR2 FYEKMQ (reference sequence). In DNA, the CDR3 is TGTGCCAGCAGCCCAGACCGGGACAGGGATAAGAATGAGCAGTTCTTC. It yields the protein CASSPDRDRDKNEQFF.

The genes are TRBV29-1 and TRBJ2-1, with 10 bases lining up with TRBD2. CDR3 length: 15 amino acids. Germline assignment: CDR1 SQVTM and CDR2 ANQGSEA. After removal of 6 bases from V and 4 bases from J, the junction contained 9 bases not matched to a gene. In DNA, the CDR3 is TGCAGCGTAGTCAAGCGGGGGGGGATGTACAATGAGCAGTTCTTC. Translated: CSVVKRGGMYNEQFF.

This clonotype was observed many times. V usage is TRBV4-3 and J usage is TRBJ1-1, with 8 positions matching TRBD1. This CDR3 is built from 15 residues. The germline V gene encodes CDR1 LGHNA and CDR2 YSLEER. V gave up 0 bases and J gave up 4 bases; unmatched junction bases: 4. The CDR3 nucleotides are TGCGCCAGCAGCCAAGAGCAGGGGGCCTTCACTGAAGCTTTCTTT. Translating gives CASSQEQGAFTEAFF.

The genes are TRBV27 and TRBJ2-7; 9 bases agree with TRBD2. The germline gives CDR1 MNHEY, CDR2 SMNVEV (reference sequence). The CDR3 has 14 amino acids. V lost 8 bases and J lost 0; bases outside the gene matches: 5. The CDR3 protein is CASRSGRASYEQYF. In nucleotides, the CDR3 is TGTGCCAGCCGTAGCGGGAGAGCCTCCTACGAGCAGTACTTC.

This rearrangement joins TRBV24-1 to TRBJ2-6; 8 bases line up with TRBD2. CDR1 and CDR2 from the germline V gene are KGHDR and SFDVKD. This CDR3 region has 15 residues. The V segment lost 9 bases and the J segment 2 bases; nucleotides outside the gene matches: 5. The CDR3 bases are TGTGCCACCGCCCGGGGGGGGGCTGGGGCCAACGTCCTGACTTTC. This encodes CATARGGAGANVLTF.

This clonotype was picked up many times. The rearrangement joins TRBV15 to TRBJ2-3; TRBD2 agrees at 7 bases. Unmatched junction bases numbered 0, after V lost 0 bases and J lost 6 bases. Germline V gene lookup returns CDR1 LNHNV and CDR2 YYDKDF (reference sequence). The CDR3 is 13 residues long. DNA for the CDR3: TGTGCCACCAGCAGAGACGGGAGGGATACGCAGTATTTT. Translated, it gives CATSRDGRDTQYF.

In its sample, this clonotype was seen a few times. This chain connects TRBV11-2 to TRBJ2-3; the D is unclear. The CDR3 spans 18 residues. V lost 0 bases and J lost 0, with 16 bases in between. The germline V gene encodes CDR1 SGHAT and CDR2 FQNNGV. CDR3 bases: TGTGCCAGCAGCTTAGAATTATACGGCACGCCTAGCACAGATACGCAGTATTTT. Residues: CASSLELYGTPSTDTQYF.

This clonotype was seen more than once but under ten times. The CDR3 protein is CSVDGFSGSSYNEQFF. The CDR3 nucleotides read TGCAGCGTTGACGGTTTTAGCGGAAGCTCCTACAATGAGCAGTTCTTC. The rearrangement uses TRBV29-1 and TRBJ2-1; the D gene is possibly TRBD2 (6 bases). With 3 bases removed from V and 0 bases from J, the gap between germline ends came to 15 bases. The CDR3 is made up of 16 amino acids. Germline V lookup: CDR1 SQVTM, CDR2 ANQGSEA.

This clonotype was seen more than once but under ten times. The chain has TRBV6-2 or TRBV6-3 and TRBJ2-7; D remains unclear. The V end was cut by 6 bases, the J end by 3 bases, with 12 bases between. Germline V gives CDR1 MNHEY, CDR2 SVGEGT. The CDR3 consists of 13 residues. The CDR3 DNA reads TGTGCCAGCAGGACCCCCGGAGTCTACGAGCAGTACTTC. This translates into CASRTPGVYEQYF.

This clonotype has just one count. V usage is TRBV25-1 and J usage is TRBJ2-1, with D possibly TRBD1 on 6 matching bases. Trimming cost V 5 bases and J 8 bases, with 13 bases left between them. There are 13 residues in the CDR3. Germline CDR1 is MGHDK and CDR2 is SYGVNS. In DNA, the CDR3 is TGTGCCAGCAGTAGGTACAGGGTCCATGAGCAGTTCTTC. This codes for CASSRYRVHEQFF.

V usage is TRBV20-1 and J usage is TRBJ1-5, with unresolved D. The CDR3 is made up of 15 amino acids. Germline loops: CDR1 DFQATT, CDR2 SNEGSKA (reference sequence). Trimming removed 5 bases from V and 2 bases from J, with 16 bases in between. This chain's CDR3 is CSALALGEGNQPQHF. CDR3 coding DNA: TGCAGTGCTCTAGCCTTAGGCGAGGGCAATCAGCCCCAGCATTTT.

DNA of the CDR3: TGTGCCAGTAGTTGGAGGCTAGCGAGGACAGATACGCAGTATTTT. The encoded protein is CASSWRLARTDTQYF. The rearrangement joins TRBV19 to TRBJ2-3; perhaps TRBD2 as D (6 bases). The CDR3 contains 15 residues. Germline loops: CDR1 LNHDA, CDR2 SQIVND (reference sequence). Trimming took off 5 bases at V and 3 bases at J, with 15 bases between the two ends.

The CDR3, as DNA: TGCAGCGTCGAATTACAACGGGGTACCGCCCCCCCCGGGCAGTTCTTC. Its protein is CSVELQRGTAPPGQFF. V is TRBV29-1 and J is TRBJ2-1; weak D call: TRBD2 (5 bases). Trimming removed 6 bases from V and 12 bases from J, with 30 bases in between. The germline CDR1 and CDR2 sequences are SQVTM and ANQGSEA. This CDR3 has 16 amino acids.

This clonotype has only a few counts. This chain uses TRBV12-3 or TRBV12-4 with TRBJ2-5; 7 nucleotides agree with TRBD1. This CDR3 has 14 amino acids. The V and J ends lost 2 bases and 3 bases, in that order; junction bases with no gene match: 3. CDR3 sequence reads: CASSLRDREETQYF. The CDR3 nucleotides read TGTGCCAGCAGTTTACGGGACAGAGAAGAGACCCAGTACTTC.

CDR3 nucleotide sequence: TGTGCCAGCACCCCACCCACGGGGGAGCGGGACTCCGGGGAGCTGTTTTTT. Protein product: CASTPPTGERDSGELFF. This sequence joins TRBV7-9 and TRBJ2-2; 7 bases match TRBD2. The CDR3 covers 17 residues. The ends lost 7 bases at V and 6 bases at J; junction bases unmatched: 17. The V gene's germline CDR1 is SEHNR and CDR2 FQNEAQ (reference sequence).

The table lists this clonotype with many counts. A much larger clone sits a single nucleotide away, making a read error possible. J is TRBJ1-1 and V is TRBV13, with D possibly matching TRBD1 (6 bases). Germline lookup yields CDR1 PRHDT and CDR2 FYEKMQ (reference sequence). Trimming shortened V by 1 base and J by 3 bases, and 21 bases separated the two germline ends. The CDR3 is 18 residues long. DNA of the CDR3: TGTGCCAGCAGCTTAGAGGACCCGTCAGGGGCGTGGGACACTGAAGCTTTCTTT. Translated, it gives CASSLEDPSGAWDTEAFF.

In this sample, this clonotype turned up a few times. The V call is TRBV2, the J call TRBJ2-3, with TRBD2 matching 7 bases. CDR1 is SNHLY, CDR2 FYNNEI, per germline. J gave up 7 bases and V 3 bases, and 10 bases lay outside the gene matches. This CDR3 has 15 amino acids. The CDR3: CASSEEAGSAYTQYF. CDR3 DNA: TGTGCCAGCAGTGAGGAAGCGGGAAGCGCATATACGCAGTATTTT.

The chain recombines TRBV24-1 with TRBJ2-3; possible D gene TRBD1, 6 bases. The CDR3 runs 14 residues. In germline, CDR1 is KGHDR, CDR2 SFDVKD. V dropped 4 bases and J dropped 4 bases, with 11 bases sitting between them. This CDR3 is CATSDLQGADTQYF. The CDR3 DNA reads as TGTGCCACCAGTGACTTACAGGGAGCAGATACGCAGTATTTT.

The chain joins TRBV7-9 to TRBJ1-6; D remains ambiguous. V dropped 4 bases and J dropped 6 bases, with 16 bases sitting between them. The CDR3 has 16 amino acids. CDR1 and CDR2 from the germline V gene are SEHNR and FQNEAQ (reference sequence). CDR3 in amino acids: CASSYPLGVGNSPLHF. DNA for the CDR3: TGTGCCAGCAGCTACCCCCTCGGGGTGGGTAATTCACCCCTCCACTTT. The whole variable domain, remainder taken from reference TRBV7-9 and TRBJ1-6, is DTGVSQNPRHKITKRGQNVTFRCDPISEHNRLYWYRQTLGQGPEFLTYFQNEAQLEKSRLLSDRFSAERPKGSFSTLEIQRTEQGDSAMYLCASSYPLGVGNSPLHFGNGTRLTVT.

This clonotype was detected many times. V usage is TRBV7-8 and J usage is TRBJ2-2; D remains unclear. Germline-derived CDR1 and CDR2 are SGHVS and FQNEAQ. The CDR3 sequence is 16 residues long. V was trimmed by 4 bases and J by 0 bases, leaving 12 bases between them. This chain's CDR3 is CASSSGRLANTGELFF. The CDR3 DNA follows: TGTGCCAGCAGCTCCGGACGGCTAGCGAACACCGGGGAGCTGTTTTTT.

This clonotype was detected a few times. The chain uses TRBV30 and TRBJ1-2; D possibly corresponds to TRBD1 (6 bases). Trimming removed 0 bases from V and 4 bases from J, with 15 bases in between. CDR3 length equals 15 residues. Germline values: CDR1 GTSNPN, CDR2 SVGIG (reference sequence). The CDR3 DNA sequence: TGTGCCTGGAGTGTTCCGGGGGCGCCGACCTATGGCTACACCTTC. This encodes CAWSVPGAPTYGYTF.

This clonotype was observed a handful of times. The chain carries TRBV6-1 and TRBJ1-5; D may be TRBD1 (5 bases). The CDR3 covers 18 residues. Germline V gene data show CDR1 as MNHNS and CDR2 as SASEGT. The germline V and J ends were trimmed by 1 base and 0 bases, with 16 bases remaining between them. CDR3 sequence (DNA): TGTGCCAGCAGTGAAGTTAGGGGTCAGGTTCATAGCAATCAGCCCCAGCATTTT. It specifies CASSEVRGQVHSNQPQHF.

This chain uses TRBV18 with TRBJ2-5; D unresolved. The germline V and J ends were trimmed by 5 bases and 1 base, with 8 bases remaining between them. In germline, CDR1 is KGHSH, CDR2 LQKENI. The CDR3 loop spans 13 amino acids. Here the CDR3 reads CASSINTQETQYF. The CDR3 DNA follows: TGTGCCAGCTCAATCAATACCCAAGAGACCCAGTACTTC.